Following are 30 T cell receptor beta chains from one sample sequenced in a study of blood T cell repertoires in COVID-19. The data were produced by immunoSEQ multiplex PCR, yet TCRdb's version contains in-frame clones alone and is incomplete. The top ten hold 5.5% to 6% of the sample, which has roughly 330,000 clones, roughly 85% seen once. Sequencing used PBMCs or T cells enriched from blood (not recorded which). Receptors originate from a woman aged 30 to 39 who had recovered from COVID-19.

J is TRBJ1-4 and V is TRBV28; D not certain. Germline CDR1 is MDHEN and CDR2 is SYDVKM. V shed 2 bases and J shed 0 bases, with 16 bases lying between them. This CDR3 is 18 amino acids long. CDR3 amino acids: CASSLGREGHATNEKLFF. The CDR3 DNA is TGTGCCAGCAGTTTAGGAAGGGAGGGCCATGCAACTAATGAAAAACTGTTTTTT. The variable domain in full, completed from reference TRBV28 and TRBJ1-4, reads DVKVTQSSRYLVKRTGEKVFLECVQDMDHENMFWYRQDPGLGLRLIYFSYDVKMKEKGDIPEGYSVSREKKERFSLILESASTNQTSMYLCASSLGREGHATNEKLFFGSGTQLSVL.

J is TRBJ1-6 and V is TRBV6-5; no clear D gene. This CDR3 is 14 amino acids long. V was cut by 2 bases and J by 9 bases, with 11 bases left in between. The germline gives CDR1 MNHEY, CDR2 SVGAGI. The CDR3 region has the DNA TGTGCCAGCAGTTACGCGGGCCTCGGTTCACCCCTCCACTTT. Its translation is CASSYAGLGSPLHF.

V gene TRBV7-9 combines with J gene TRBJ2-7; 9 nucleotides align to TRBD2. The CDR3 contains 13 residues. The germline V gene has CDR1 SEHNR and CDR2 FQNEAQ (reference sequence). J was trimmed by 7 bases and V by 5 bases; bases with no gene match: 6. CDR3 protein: CASSQGLAGEQYF. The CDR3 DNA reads TGTGCCAGCAGCCAGGGACTAGCCGGAGAGCAGTACTTC.

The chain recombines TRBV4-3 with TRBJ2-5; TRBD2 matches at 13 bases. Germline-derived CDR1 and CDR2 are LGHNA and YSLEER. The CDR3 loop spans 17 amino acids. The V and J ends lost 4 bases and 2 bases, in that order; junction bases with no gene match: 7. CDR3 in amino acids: CASSPRLAGGLQETQYF. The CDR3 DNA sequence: TGCGCCAGCAGCCCCCGACTAGCGGGGGGCCTACAAGAGACCCAGTACTTC.

CDR3 DNA sequence: TGTGCCAGTAGTAGCGGGGACAGGGGGTGGACAGATACGCAGTATTTT. Translating gives CASSSGDRGWTDTQYF. The chain uses TRBV19 and TRBJ2-3, with 11 bases fitting TRBD1. From germline, CDR1 is LNHDA and CDR2 SQIVND (reference sequence). The CDR3 spans 16 residues. V lost 4 bases to trimming and J lost 3 bases; unmatched junction nucleotides: 6.

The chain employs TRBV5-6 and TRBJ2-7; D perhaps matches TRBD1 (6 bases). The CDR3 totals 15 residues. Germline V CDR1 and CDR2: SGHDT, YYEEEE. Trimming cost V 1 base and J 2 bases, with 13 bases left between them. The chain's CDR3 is CASSLQGTKPYEQYF. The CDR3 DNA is TGTGCCAGCAGCTTGCAGGGGACGAAACCCTACGAGCAGTACTTC.

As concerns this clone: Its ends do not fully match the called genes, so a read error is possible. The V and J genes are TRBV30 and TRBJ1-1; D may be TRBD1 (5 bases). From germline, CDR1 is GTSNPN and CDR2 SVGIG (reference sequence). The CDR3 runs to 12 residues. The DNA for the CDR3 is TGTGCCGGGAGACAGAGGAACACTGAAGCTTTCTTT. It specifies CAGRQRNTEAFF.

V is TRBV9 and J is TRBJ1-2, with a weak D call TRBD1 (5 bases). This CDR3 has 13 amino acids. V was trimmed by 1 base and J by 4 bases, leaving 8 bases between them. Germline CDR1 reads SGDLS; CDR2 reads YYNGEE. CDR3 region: CASSVLDIYGYTF. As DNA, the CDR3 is TGTGCCAGCAGCGTATTGGACATCTATGGCTACACCTTC. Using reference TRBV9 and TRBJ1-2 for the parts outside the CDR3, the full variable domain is DSGVTQTPKHLITATGQRVTLRCSPRSGDLSVYWYQQSLDQGLQFLIQYYNGEERAKGNILERFSAQQFPDLHSELNLSSLELGDSALYFCASSVLDIYGYTFGSGTRLTVV.

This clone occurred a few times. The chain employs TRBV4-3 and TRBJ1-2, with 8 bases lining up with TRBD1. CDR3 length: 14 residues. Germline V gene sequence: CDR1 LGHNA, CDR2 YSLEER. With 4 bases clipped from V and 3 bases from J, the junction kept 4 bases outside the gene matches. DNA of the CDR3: TGCGCCAGCAGCCCTCAGACAGGGGACTATGGCTACACCTTC. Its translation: CASSPQTGDYGYTF.

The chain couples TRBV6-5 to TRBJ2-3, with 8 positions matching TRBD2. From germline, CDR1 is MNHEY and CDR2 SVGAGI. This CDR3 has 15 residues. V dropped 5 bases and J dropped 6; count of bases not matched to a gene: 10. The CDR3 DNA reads TGTGCCAGCAGTCAGGGCGGGGGGCCTGCCGATACGCAGTATTTT. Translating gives CASSQGGGPADTQYF.

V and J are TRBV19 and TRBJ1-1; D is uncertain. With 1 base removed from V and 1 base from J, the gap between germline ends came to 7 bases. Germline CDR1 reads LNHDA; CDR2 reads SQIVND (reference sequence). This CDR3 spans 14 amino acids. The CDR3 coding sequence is TGTGCCAGTAGTATAGGGGCGGGGAACACTGAAGCTTTCTTT. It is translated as CASSIGAGNTEAFF.

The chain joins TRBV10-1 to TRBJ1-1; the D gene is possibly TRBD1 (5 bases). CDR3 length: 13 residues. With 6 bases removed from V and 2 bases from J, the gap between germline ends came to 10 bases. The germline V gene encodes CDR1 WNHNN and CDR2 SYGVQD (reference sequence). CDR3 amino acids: CASRGDSNTEAFF. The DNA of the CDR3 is TGCGCCAGCAGAGGAGACAGTAACACTGAAGCTTTCTTT.

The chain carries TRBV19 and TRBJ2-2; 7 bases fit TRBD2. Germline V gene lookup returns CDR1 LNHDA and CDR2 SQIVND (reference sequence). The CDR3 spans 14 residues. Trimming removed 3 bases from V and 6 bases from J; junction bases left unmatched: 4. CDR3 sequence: CASSMGGSAGELFF. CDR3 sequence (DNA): TGTGCCAGTAGTATGGGGGGGTCTGCCGGGGAGCTGTTTTTT. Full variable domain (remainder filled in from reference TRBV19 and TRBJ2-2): DGGITQSPKYLFRKEGQNVTLSCEQNLNHDAMYWYRQDPGQGLRLIYYSQIVNDFQKGDIAEGYSVSREKKESFPLTVTSAQKNPTAFYLCASSMGGSAGELFFGEGSRLTVL.

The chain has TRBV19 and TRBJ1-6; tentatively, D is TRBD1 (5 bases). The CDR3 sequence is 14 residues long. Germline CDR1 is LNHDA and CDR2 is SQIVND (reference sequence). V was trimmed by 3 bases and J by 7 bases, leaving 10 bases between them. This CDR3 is CASSIQGGNSPLHF. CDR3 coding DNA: TGTGCCAGTAGTATCCAGGGAGGGAATTCACCCCTCCACTTT. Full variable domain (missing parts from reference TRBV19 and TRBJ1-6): DGGITQSPKYLFRKEGQNVTLSCEQNLNHDAMYWYRQDPGQGLRLIYYSQIVNDFQKGDIAEGYSVSREKKESFPLTVTSAQKNPTAFYLCASSIQGGNSPLHFGNGTRLTVT.

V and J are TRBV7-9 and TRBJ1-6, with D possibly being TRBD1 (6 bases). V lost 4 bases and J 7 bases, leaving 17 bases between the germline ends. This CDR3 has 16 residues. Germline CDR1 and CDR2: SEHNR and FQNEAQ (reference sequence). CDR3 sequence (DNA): TGTGCCAGCAGCTCCTCGGGGGGCGCGGGGAATTCACCCCTCCACTTT. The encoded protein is CASSSSGGAGNSPLHF.

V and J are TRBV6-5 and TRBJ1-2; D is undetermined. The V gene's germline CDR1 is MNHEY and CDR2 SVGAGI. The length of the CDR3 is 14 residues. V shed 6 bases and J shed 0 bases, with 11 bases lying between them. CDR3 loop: CASSPYLANYGYTF. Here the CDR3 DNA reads TGTGCCAGCAGCCCCTACCTAGCTAACTATGGCTACACCTTC.

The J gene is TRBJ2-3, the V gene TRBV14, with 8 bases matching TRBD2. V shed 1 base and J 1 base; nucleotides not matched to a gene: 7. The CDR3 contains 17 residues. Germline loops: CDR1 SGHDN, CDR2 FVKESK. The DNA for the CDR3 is TGTGCCAGCAGCCAAGTGGGTCGAGCGGGGGGCACAGATACGCAGTATTTT. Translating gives CASSQVGRAGGTDTQYF.

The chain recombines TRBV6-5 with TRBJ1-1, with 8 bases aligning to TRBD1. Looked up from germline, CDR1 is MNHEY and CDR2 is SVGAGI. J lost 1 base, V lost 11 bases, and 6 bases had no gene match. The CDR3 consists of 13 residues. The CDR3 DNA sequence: TGTGCCGGCCTTGGGACAGGGAACACTGAAGCTTTCTTT. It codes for CAGLGTGNTEAFF.

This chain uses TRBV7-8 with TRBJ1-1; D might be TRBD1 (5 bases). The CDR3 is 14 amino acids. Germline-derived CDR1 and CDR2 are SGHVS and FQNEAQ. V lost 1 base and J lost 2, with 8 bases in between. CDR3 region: CASSLVQGNTEAFF. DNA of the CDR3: TGTGCCAGCAGCTTAGTGCAGGGAAACACTGAAGCTTTCTTT.

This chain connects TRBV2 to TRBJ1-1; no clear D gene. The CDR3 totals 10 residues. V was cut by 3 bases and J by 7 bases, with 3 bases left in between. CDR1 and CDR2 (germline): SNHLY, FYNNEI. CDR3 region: CASSDSEAFF. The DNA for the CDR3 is TGTGCCAGCAGTGACAGTGAAGCTTTCTTT.

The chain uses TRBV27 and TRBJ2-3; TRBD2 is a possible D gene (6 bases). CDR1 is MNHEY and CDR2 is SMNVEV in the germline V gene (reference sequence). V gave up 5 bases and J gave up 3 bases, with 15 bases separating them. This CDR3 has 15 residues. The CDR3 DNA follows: TGTGCCAGCAGTACATTGACTAGATCGACAGATACGCAGTATTTT. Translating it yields CASSTLTRSTDTQYF.

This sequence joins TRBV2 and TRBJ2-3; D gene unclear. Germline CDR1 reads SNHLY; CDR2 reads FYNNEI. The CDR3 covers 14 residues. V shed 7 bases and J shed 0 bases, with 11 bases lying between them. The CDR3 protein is CASTSVRSTDTQYF. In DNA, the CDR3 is TGTGCCAGCACTTCTGTGCGGAGCACAGATACGCAGTATTTT. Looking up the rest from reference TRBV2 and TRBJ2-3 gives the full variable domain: EPEVTQTPSHQVTQMGQEVILRCVPISNHLYFYWYRQILGQKVEFLVSFYNNEISEKSEIFDDQFSVERPDGSNFTLKIRSTKLEDSAMYFCASTSVRSTDTQYFGPGTRLTVL.

CDR3 DNA: TGTGCCAGCAGTTTAAAAGGTTTTACGGGGGAAAATCAGCCCCAGCATTTT. Amino acid sequence: CASSLKGFTGENQPQHF. V usage is TRBV27 and J usage is TRBJ1-5; D perhaps matches TRBD1 (5 bases). With 2 bases removed from V and 4 bases from J, the gap between germline ends came to 18 bases. CDR1 MNHEY and CDR2 SMNVEV come from the germline V gene (reference sequence). The CDR3 loop spans 17 amino acids.

This CDR3 reads CASSPPRGGTEAFF. The CDR3 coding sequence is TGTGCCAGCTCTCCCCCGAGGGGGGGCACTGAAGCTTTCTTT. The chain combines TRBV4-2 with TRBJ1-1; D is possibly TRBD1 (6 bases). This CDR3 spans 14 amino acids. CDR1 is LGHNA and CDR2 is YNFKEQ in the germline V gene. With 8 bases removed from V and 4 bases from J, the gap between germline ends came to 17 bases.

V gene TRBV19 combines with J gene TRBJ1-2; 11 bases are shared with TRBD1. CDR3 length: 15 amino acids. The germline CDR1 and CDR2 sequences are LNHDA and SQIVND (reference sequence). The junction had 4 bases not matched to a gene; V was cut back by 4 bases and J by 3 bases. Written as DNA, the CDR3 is TGTGCCAGTAGTACCTGGGACAGGGGGGACTATGGCTACACCTTC. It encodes CASSTWDRGDYGYTF.

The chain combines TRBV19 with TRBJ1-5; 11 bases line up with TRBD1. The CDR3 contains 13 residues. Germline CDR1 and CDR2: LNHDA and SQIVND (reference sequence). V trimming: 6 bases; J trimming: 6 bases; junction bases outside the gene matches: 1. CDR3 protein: CASSGTGGQPQHF. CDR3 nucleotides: TGTGCCAGTAGCGGGACAGGGGGTCAGCCCCAGCATTTT.

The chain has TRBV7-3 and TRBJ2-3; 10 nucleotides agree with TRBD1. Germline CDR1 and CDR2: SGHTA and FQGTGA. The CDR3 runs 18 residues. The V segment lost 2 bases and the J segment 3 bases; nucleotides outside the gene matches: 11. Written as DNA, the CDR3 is TGTGCCAGCAGCTTACGGGACAGGGGACGGGGCACGACAGATACGCAGTATTTT. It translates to CASSLRDRGRGTTDTQYF.

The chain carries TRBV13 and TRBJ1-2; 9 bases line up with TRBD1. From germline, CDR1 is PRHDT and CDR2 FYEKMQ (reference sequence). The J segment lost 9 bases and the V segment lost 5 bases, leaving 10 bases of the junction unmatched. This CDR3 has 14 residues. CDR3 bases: TGTGCCAGCAGCAATACGGGACAGGGACTGCGCTACACCTTC. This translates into CASSNTGQGLRYTF.

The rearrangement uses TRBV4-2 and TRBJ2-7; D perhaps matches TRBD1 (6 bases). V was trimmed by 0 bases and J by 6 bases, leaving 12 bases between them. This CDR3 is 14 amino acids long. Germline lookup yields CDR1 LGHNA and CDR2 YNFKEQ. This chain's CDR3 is CASSQEPSRGEQYF. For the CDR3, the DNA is TGTGCCAGCAGCCAAGAACCATCCAGGGGCGAGCAGTACTTC.

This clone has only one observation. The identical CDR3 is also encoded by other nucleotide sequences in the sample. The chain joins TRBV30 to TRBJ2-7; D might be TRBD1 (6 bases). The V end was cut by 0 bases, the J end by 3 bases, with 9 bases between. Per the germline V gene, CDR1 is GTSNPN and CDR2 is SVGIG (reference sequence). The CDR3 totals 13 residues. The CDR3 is CAWSVGRGYEQYF. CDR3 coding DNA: TGTGCCTGGAGTGTGGGCAGGGGCTACGAGCAGTACTTC.